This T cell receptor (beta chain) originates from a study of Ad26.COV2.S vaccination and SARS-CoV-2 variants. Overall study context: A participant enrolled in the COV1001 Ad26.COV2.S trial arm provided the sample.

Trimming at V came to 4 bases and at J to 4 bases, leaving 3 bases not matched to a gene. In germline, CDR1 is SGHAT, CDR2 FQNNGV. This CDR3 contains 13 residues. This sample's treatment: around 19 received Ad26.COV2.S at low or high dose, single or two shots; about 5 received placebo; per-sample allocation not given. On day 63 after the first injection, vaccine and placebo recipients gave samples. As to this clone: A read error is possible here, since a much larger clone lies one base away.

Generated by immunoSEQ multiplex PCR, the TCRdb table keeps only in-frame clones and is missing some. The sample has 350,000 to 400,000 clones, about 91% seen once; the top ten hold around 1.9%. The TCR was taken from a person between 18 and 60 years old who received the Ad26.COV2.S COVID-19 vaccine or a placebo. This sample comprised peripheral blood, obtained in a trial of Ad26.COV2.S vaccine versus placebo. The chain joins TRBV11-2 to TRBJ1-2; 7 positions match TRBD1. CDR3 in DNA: TGTGCCAGCAGCTCGACAGGGCGCTATGGCTACACCTTC. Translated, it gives CASSSTGRYGYTF.